The rows below give T cell receptor beta chains drawn from one sample of a study of cytomegalovirus exposure and HLA in healthy donors. Sequencing was performed with immunoSEQ multiplex PCR; in TCRdb, only in-frame clones are kept and a portion is missing. The sample lists 130,000 or so clones, 70% to 85% occurring once. Sequenced input: PBMCs. The receptors originated from a man in his forties in good health and CMV-seronegative. CDR3s include the opening cysteine and the closing phenylalanine or tryptophan. A D gene is named only where the DNA matches it firmly. Some rows mark clone size as missing; the rest say once, few, many or name a class of expanded clone.

TRBJ2-5	.	15	.	TRBV7-9	CTSRPTGGGQETQYF	TGTACCAGCAGACCCACCGGCGGAGGTCAAGAGACCCAGTACTTC
TRBJ2-7	.	14	.	TRBV4-2	CASSQEAKAYEQYF	TGTGCCAGCAGCCAAGAGGCCAAAGCCTACGAGCAGTACTTC
TRBJ2-7	TRBD1	15	.	TRBV5-1	CASSLEGGQSYEQYF	TGCGCCAGCAGCTTGGAAGGGGGACAGTCCTACGAGCAGTACTTC
TRBJ2-5	TRBD1	17	.	TRBV30	CAWNNLVQSGTDETQYF	TGTGCCTGGAATAACCTAGTACAGTCTGGGACAGATGAGACCCAGTACTTC
TRBJ2-2	TRBD1	14	.	TRBV6-4	CASKDRGDTGELFF	TGTGCCAGCAAGGACAGGGGCGACACCGGGGAGCTGTTTTTT
TRBJ1-1	TRBD1	15	few	TRBV7-3	CASSPWDRMNTEAFF	TGTGCCAGCAGCCCTTGGGACAGGATGAACACTGAAGCTTTCTTT
TRBJ2-1	.	15	.	TRBV6-1	CASNPGLRSYNEQFF	TGTGCCAGCAACCCGGGACTCCGCTCCTACAATGAGCAGTTCTTC
TRBJ1-2	TRBD1	14	.	TRBV28	CASSGQGVEGGYTF	TGTGCCAGCAGTGGACAGGGTGTCGAGGGCGGCTACACCTTC
TRBJ2-1	.	15	.	TRBV11-1	CASSFMVGAENEQFF	TGTGCCAGCAGCTTTATGGTAGGGGCTGAAAATGAGCAGTTCTTC
TRBJ2-3	TRBD2	17	.	TRBV11-2	CASSLSPPGGLRDTQYF	TGTGCCAGCAGCTTATCCCCCCCGGGGGGGCTGCGAGATACGCAGTATTTT
TRBJ2-7	.	18	.	TRBV5-4	CASSRGTPTSVGNYEQYF	TGTGCCAGCAGCCGGGGGACTCCCACTAGTGTGGGTAACTACGAGCAGTACTTC
TRBJ2-7	.	14	.	TRBV6-4	CASSETGDSYEQYF	TGTGCCAGCAGTGAGACAGGAGACTCCTACGAGCAGTACTTC
TRBJ2-7	TRBD2	16	.	TRBV28	CASSFSLAGLSYEQYF	TGTGCCAGCAGTTTTTCCCTAGCGGGCCTATCCTACGAGCAGTACTTC
TRBJ2-5	.	14	.	TRBV19	CASRLQGNQETQYF	TGTGCCAGTAGACTACAGGGAAACCAAGAGACCCAGTACTTC
TRBJ1-1	.	14	once	TRBV5-6	CASSLEGDNTEAFF	TGTGCCAGCAGCTTGGAGGGGGACAACACTGAAGCTTTCTTT
TRBJ2-5	.	17	once	TRBV28	CASSLKAYRAYQETQYF	TGTGCCAGCAGTTTGAAGGCCTACAGGGCGTACCAAGAGACCCAGTACTTC
TRBJ2-1	TRBD2	16	.	TRBV5-1	CAGSLAVSGRYNEQFF	TGCGCCGGCAGCTTGGCGGTTAGCGGGAGGTACAATGAGCAGTTCTTC
TRBJ2-4	.	16	.	TRBV6-1	CASSAPSGAGKNIQYF	TGTGCCAGCAGTGCACCTTCAGGGGCGGGCAAAAACATTCAGTACTTC
TRBJ1-2	.	14	.	TRBV28	CASSVSVVNYGYTF	TGTGCCAGCAGTGTTTCAGTTGTTAACTATGGCTACACCTTC
TRBJ2-5	.	18	.	TRBV7-9	CASSVRQKIGRGEETQYF	TGTGCCAGCAGCGTACGACAAAAGATCGGGAGAGGAGAAGAGACCCAGTACTTC
TRBJ2-7	TRBD1	15	.	TRBV5-1	CASSLFGDRGHEQYF	TGCGCCAGCAGCTTGTTCGGGGACAGGGGACACGAGCAGTACTTC
TRBJ2-7	TRBD1	14	.	TRBV11-1	CASSLRTGSYEQYF	TGTGCCAGCAGCTTAAGGACAGGCTCCTACGAGCAGTACTTC
TRBJ2-1	TRBD1	13	few	TRBV4-2	CASSQITGDEQFF	TGTGCCAGCAGCCAAATCACAGGGGATGAGCAGTTCTTC
TRBJ2-3	TRBD2	17	.	TRBV28	CASMGPGLAGVGDTQYF	TGTGCCAGCATGGGCCCCGGACTAGCGGGAGTGGGAGATACGCAGTATTTT
TRBJ1-2	TRBD1	14	.	TRBV4-3	CASSQDGQGVGYTF	TGCGCCAGCAGCCAAGACGGACAGGGCGTGGGCTACACCTTC
TRBJ1-2	TRBD1	14	.	TRBV6-6	CASSTTGDVYGYTF	TGTGCCAGCAGTACGACAGGGGACGTCTATGGCTACACCTTC
TRBJ2-7	TRBD1	14	.	TRBV9	CASSPQTGLGEQYF	TGTGCCAGCAGCCCTCAGACAGGGTTGGGCGAGCAGTACTTC
TRBJ2-7	.	14	.	TRBV2	CASSEDKRIYEQYF	TGTGCCAGCAGTGAAGATAAGCGGATCTACGAGCAGTACTTC
TRBJ2-7	TRBD2	15	.	TRBV5-5	CASSLLAGGVYEQYF	TGTGCCAGCAGCTTACTAGCGGGGGGTGTCTACGAGCAGTACTTC
TRBJ2-7	TRBD1	13	.	TRBV7-6	CASSSRQGAEQYF	TGTGCCAGCAGTTCCAGACAGGGGGCCGAGCAGTACTTC
TRBJ2-3	TRBD2	16	.	TRBV11-2	CASSPVAGLGTDTQYF	TGTGCCAGCAGCCCCGTAGCGGGACTCGGCACAGATACGCAGTATTTT
TRBJ2-3	.	14	.	TRBV6-5	CASSYLQGTDTQYF	TGTGCCAGCAGTTACCTGCAGGGCACAGATACGCAGTATTTT
TRBJ2-3	.	15	.	TRBV6-5	CASSGPGGFADTQYF	TGTGCCAGCAGTGGTCCGGGGGGCTTCGCAGATACGCAGTATTTT
TRBJ2-4	.	14	.	TRBV5-6	CASSPWSPKNIQYF	TGTGCCAGCAGCCCGTGGAGCCCTAAAAACATTCAGTACTTC
TRBJ2-7	.	13	.	TRBV29-1	CSVESPISYEQYF	TGCAGCGTTGAATCCCCTATCTCCTACGAGCAGTACTTC
TRBJ1-1	.	13	few	TRBV10-3	CAISETPNTEAFF	TGTGCCATCAGTGAGACACCGAACACTGAAGCTTTCTTT
TRBJ2-6	.	18	.	TRBV6-1	CASSDGGVVSSGANVLTF	TGTGCCAGCAGTGACGGAGGGGTGGTTAGCTCTGGGGCCAACGTCCTGACTTTC
TRBJ2-7	.	16	few	TRBV18	CASSPSRGQFGYEQYF	TGTGCCAGCTCACCGTCTCGAGGACAGTTTGGCTACGAGCAGTACTTC
TRBJ2-7	TRBD1	15	.	TRBV19	CASSAGQGVGYEQYF	TGTGCCAGCAGTGCGGGACAGGGGGTGGGGTACGAGCAGTACTTC
TRBJ2-3	TRBD2	15	.	TRBV9	CASSAGGENTDTQYF	TGTGCCAGCAGCGCCGGGGGGGAAAACACAGATACGCAGTATTTT
TRBJ1-5	.	14	.	TRBV9	CASSGGGGGQPQHF	TGTGCCAGCAGCGGAGGGGGGGGCGGACAGCCCCAGCATTTT
TRBJ2-1	TRBD2	15	.	TRBV27	CASSIAGGPWDEQFF	TGTGCCAGCAGTATAGCGGGGGGGCCATGGGATGAGCAGTTCTTC
TRBJ2-7	.	14	.	TRBV5-1	CASSLDGDAYEQYF	TGCGCCAGCAGCTTGGACGGGGATGCCTACGAGCAGTACTTC
TRBJ2-6	.	14	.	TRBV7-2	CASSQVSGANVLTF	TGTGCCAGCAGCCAGGTCTCTGGGGCCAACGTCCTGACTTTC
TRBJ2-7	TRBD2	16	.	TRBV7-8	CASSLVAAGGLYERYF	TGTGCCAGCAGCTTAGTTGCAGCGGGGGGGCTCTACGAGCGGTACTTC
TRBJ2-6	TRBD2	20	.	TRBV6-1	CASSEGVGLAGVSGANVLTF	TGTGCCAGCAGTGAAGGGGTGGGGCTAGCGGGGGTCTCTGGGGCCAACGTCCTGACTTTC
TRBJ2-7	TRBD1	15	.	TRBV11-2	CASSVGTGGVYEQYF	TGTGCCAGCAGCGTAGGGACAGGGGGCGTGTACGAGCAGTACTTC